This is a list of T cell receptor beta chains from one sample in a study of blood T cell repertoires in COVID-19. Profiling relied on immunoSEQ multiplex PCR, and the TCRdb table lists in-frame clones only, not all of them. The table lists 200,000 to 250,000 clones, under 90% of them singletons, with under 2% in the top ten. Sequencing was performed on PBMCs or T cells enriched from blood (not recorded which). Source of these receptors: a man between 60 and 75 years old who had recovered from COVID-19. CDR3s include the opening cysteine and the closing phenylalanine or tryptophan. The order of the fields is V gene, D gene, clone size, J gene, CDR3 DNA, CDR3 protein. The D gene is left open where the match is weak. Size is stated for part of the rows, as once, few or many counts, or as a class when the clone is expanded.

TRBV6-5	TRBD1	-	TRBJ2-7	TGTGCCAGCAGTTACGGGCAGGGGGTAGGCGAGCAGTACTTC	CASSYGQGVGEQYF
TRBV6-5	-	-	TRBJ1-1	TGTGCCAGCAGTTACTTCGGCAGGGGTGGCACTGAAGCTTTCTTT	CASSYFGRGGTEAFF
TRBV10-3	-	-	TRBJ2-6	TGTGCCATCAGTGTCGGGGGAAGGGGTTCCGGGGCCAACGTCCTGACTTTC	CAISVGGRGSGANVLTF
TRBV11-2	TRBD2	-	TRBJ2-3	TGTGCCAGCAGCTTAGGACTAGCGAGCACAGATACGCAGTATTTT	CASSLGLASTDTQYF
TRBV19	TRBD2	few	TRBJ2-7	TGTGCCAGTAGTATTCGGGGGGACGGCGAGCAGTACTTC	CASSIRGDGEQYF
TRBV30	-	-	TRBJ1-4	TGTGCCTGGAGCGAGGGAGGGAATAATGAAAAACTGTTTTTT	CAWSEGGNNEKLFF
TRBV6-1	-	-	TRBJ2-3	TGTGCCAGCAGTGACCCCCGTTTCGGAGGCACAGATACGCAGTATTTT	CASSDPRFGGTDTQYF
TRBV12-5	-	-	TRBJ2-7	TGTGCTAGTGGTTTGGTGCCAGGAGGCTACGAGCAGTACTTC	CASGLVPGGYEQYF
TRBV3-1/TRBV3-2	-	once	TRBJ1-6	TGTGCCAGCAGCCAAGGTACCAGGATCGGTTCACCCCTCCACTTT	CASSQGTRIGSPLHF
TRBV7-9	TRBD1	-	TRBJ1-1	TGTGCCAGCAGCCTCGGACAGGGTTTTTTTATGAACACTGAAGCTTTCTTT	CASSLGQGFFMNTEAFF
TRBV19	-	-	TRBJ1-1	TGTGCCAGTAGCACCGGGACACCAAACACTGAAGCTTTCTTT	CASSTGTPNTEAFF
TRBV12-3/TRBV12-4	-	-	TRBJ1-5	TGTGCCAGCAGTTTAGGTCCGAATCAGCCCCAGCATTTT	CASSLGPNQPQHF
TRBV19	-	-	TRBJ1-2	TGTGCCAGTAGTACAACCGGTAGCCTTAACTATGGCTACACCTTC	CASSTTGSLNYGYTF
TRBV18	-	-	TRBJ2-1	TGTGCCAGCTCACCAGGAGGGCCGGGTGAGCAGTTCTTC	CASSPGGPGEQFF
TRBV7-2	TRBD1	few	TRBJ1-6	TGTGCCAGCAGCAGTTACGCGGGACAGAATTCACCCCTCCACTTT	CASSSYAGQNSPLHF
TRBV11-3	TRBD2	-	TRBJ2-1	TGTGCCAGCAGCTTAGTGATAGCGGGGGGCCGATACAATGAGCAGTTCTTC	CASSLVIAGGRYNEQFF